This TCR beta chain was sequenced in a study of control samples from healthy donors and cancer patients. The germline CDR1 and CDR2 sequences are LGHNA and YNFKEQ. V lost 3 bases to trimming and J lost 4 bases, with 8 bases between them. The CDR3 runs 13 residues. This table comes from immunoSEQ multiplex PCR, and its TCRdb copy is limited to in-frame clones, with some not included. The table has about 410,000 clones, 90% seen once. This clone was observed once. Sequenced material: PBMCs. J is TRBJ2-3 and V is TRBV4-2; D gene unclear. This sequence originates from a man aged 35 to 55 with head and neck cancer. The DNA of the CDR3 is TGTGCCAGCAGCCAGGATCAAGCAGATACGCAGTATTTT. This translates into CASSQDQADTQYF.